These T cell receptor beta chains were read from a single sample in a study of T cell responses to AZD1222 COVID-19 vaccine. The method was immunoSEQ multiplex PCR; TCRdb's version includes in-frame clones alone and lacks a portion of them. The table has fewer than 85,000 clones, 75% to 90% seen once. Sequencing used peripheral blood, obtained on day 0 of AZD1222 vaccination. These receptors were collected from an adult in good health. Both conserved end residues are part of each CDR3. A D gene is named only where the DNA matches it firmly. Clone sizes are given selectively: once, few, many, or a class where the clone is expanded.

v_gene: TRBV5-1
d_gene: TRBD1
abundance: .
j_gene: TRBJ2-7
CDR3nt: TGCGCCAGCAGCTTGGTAATCCCAGGACAGGGGCAGTACGAGCAGTACTTC
CDR3aa: CASSLVIPGQGQYEQYF

v_gene: TRBV4-2
d_gene: TRBD2
abundance: once
j_gene: TRBJ2-3
CDR3nt: TGTGCCAGCAGCCAAGATAGGACTAGCGGGAGCGGTAACTCAGATACGCAGTATTTT
CDR3aa: CASSQDRTSGSGNSDTQYF

v_gene: TRBV5-4
d_gene: .
abundance: .
j_gene: TRBJ2-1
CDR3nt: TGTGCCAGCAGCTGGGGGCGTTCGAGCTCCTACAATGAGCAGTTCTTC
CDR3aa: CASSWGRSSSYNEQFF

v_gene: TRBV11-3
d_gene: .
abundance: .
j_gene: TRBJ2-3
CDR3nt: TGTGCCAGCAGCCCCCAGGGGAGGGCCACAGATACGCAGTATTTT
CDR3aa: CASSPQGRATDTQYF

v_gene: TRBV6-2/TRBV6-3
d_gene: .
abundance: .
j_gene: TRBJ1-1
CDR3nt: TGTGCCAGCAGTTACGCGGAGAACACTGAAGCTTTCTTT
CDR3aa: CASSYAENTEAFF

v_gene: TRBV6-2/TRBV6-3
d_gene: TRBD1
abundance: .
j_gene: TRBJ2-5
CDR3nt: TGTGCCAGCAGTTACTCCGCAGGGGGCGCAGAGACCCAGTACTTC
CDR3aa: CASSYSAGGAETQYF

v_gene: TRBV4-3
d_gene: .
abundance: .
j_gene: TRBJ2-3
CDR3nt: TGCGCCAGCAGCCGTGTCAGTGAGTGGGGGGCAGATACGCAGTATTTT
CDR3aa: CASSRVSEWGADTQYF

v_gene: TRBV19
d_gene: .
abundance: .
j_gene: TRBJ1-6
CDR3nt: TGTGCCAGTACTCACCTCCTTAATTCACCCCTCCACTTT
CDR3aa: CASTHLLNSPLHF

v_gene: TRBV28
d_gene: .
abundance: .
j_gene: TRBJ2-1
CDR3nt: TGTGCCAGCTGGAGCCCCACCTACAATGAGCAGTTCTTC
CDR3aa: CASWSPTYNEQFF

v_gene: TRBV30
d_gene: .
abundance: .
j_gene: TRBJ2-5
CDR3nt: TGTGCCTGGAAGGGTTTCGGAGAGACCCAGTACTTC
CDR3aa: CAWKGFGETQYF

v_gene: TRBV6-1
d_gene: TRBD2
abundance: .
j_gene: TRBJ2-5
CDR3nt: TGTGCCAGCAGTGAATTGTCTTTAGCGGGAGGAGAGACCCAGTACTTC
CDR3aa: CASSELSLAGGETQYF

v_gene: TRBV5-1
d_gene: .
abundance: .
j_gene: TRBJ2-7
CDR3nt: TGCGCCAGCAGCCCGGACAGCTACGAGCAGTACTTC
CDR3aa: CASSPDSYEQYF

v_gene: TRBV29-1
d_gene: .
abundance: .
j_gene: TRBJ1-1
CDR3nt: TGCAGCGCCGGACGTATGAACACTGAAGCTTTCTTT
CDR3aa: CSAGRMNTEAFF

v_gene: TRBV5-6
d_gene: .
abundance: .
j_gene: TRBJ1-6
CDR3nt: TGTGCCAGCAGGCTCGGTGGGCTCAGGGATTCACCCCTCCACTTT
CDR3aa: CASRLGGLRDSPLHF

v_gene: TRBV6-5
d_gene: .
abundance: .
j_gene: TRBJ2-3
CDR3nt: TGTGCCAGCAGTTACGCCCTCGGAGATACGCAGTATTTT
CDR3aa: CASSYALGDTQYF

v_gene: TRBV28
d_gene: .
abundance: .
j_gene: TRBJ1-2
CDR3nt: TGTGCCAGCAGTTTAATTGGGAACCGCAACGGCTACACCTTC
CDR3aa: CASSLIGNRNGYTF

v_gene: TRBV6-5
d_gene: .
abundance: .
j_gene: TRBJ1-2
CDR3nt: TGTGCCAGCAGTTACGGTATAAGGGGGAAATATAATGGCTACACCTTC
CDR3aa: CASSYGIRGKYNGYTF

v_gene: TRBV25-1
d_gene: .
abundance: .
j_gene: TRBJ1-2
CDR3nt: TGTGCCAGCAGTGAATTACAGAGCTATGGCTACACCTTC
CDR3aa: CASSELQSYGYTF

v_gene: TRBV5-1
d_gene: .
abundance: .
j_gene: TRBJ1-3
CDR3nt: TGCGCCAGCAGCTGGGGTGGAGCTATCTCTGGAAACACCATATATTTT
CDR3aa: CASSWGGAISGNTIYF

v_gene: TRBV28
d_gene: .
abundance: once
j_gene: TRBJ2-6
CDR3nt: TGTGCCACCCTACAGGGCTCTGGGGCCAACGTCCTGACTTTC
CDR3aa: CATLQGSGANVLTF

v_gene: TRBV27
d_gene: .
abundance: .
j_gene: TRBJ1-4
CDR3nt: TGTGCCAGCAGACCAGGGAGTAATGAAAAACTGTTTTTT
CDR3aa: CASRPGSNEKLFF

v_gene: TRBV28
d_gene: .
abundance: .
j_gene: TRBJ1-2
CDR3nt: TGTGCCATCCAGAGCGCTGGCTACACCTTC
CDR3aa: CAIQSAGYTF

v_gene: TRBV12-5
d_gene: TRBD1
abundance: .
j_gene: TRBJ2-1
CDR3nt: TGTGCTAGTGGTTTTCGGGACAGGGGACAAGATGAGCAGTTCTTC
CDR3aa: CASGFRDRGQDEQFF

v_gene: TRBV2
d_gene: TRBD1
abundance: .
j_gene: TRBJ2-7
CDR3nt: TGTGCCAGCGGCGGTGACAGGGTCCACGAGCAGTACTTC
CDR3aa: CASGGDRVHEQYF

v_gene: TRBV7-9
d_gene: .
abundance: .
j_gene: TRBJ2-5
CDR3nt: TGTGCCAGCAGCCGCAACGGGGTCCAAGAGACCCAGTACTTC
CDR3aa: CASSRNGVQETQYF

v_gene: TRBV3-1/TRBV3-2
d_gene: .
abundance: .
j_gene: TRBJ2-6
CDR3nt: TGTGCCAGCAGCCAAGCCATGGCTGGGGCCAACGTCCTGACTTTC
CDR3aa: CASSQAMAGANVLTF

v_gene: TRBV28
d_gene: .
abundance: .
j_gene: TRBJ2-5
CDR3nt: TGTGCCAGCAGTTTACGGGAGACCCAGTACTTC
CDR3aa: CASSLRETQYF

v_gene: TRBV9
d_gene: .
abundance: .
j_gene: TRBJ2-1
CDR3nt: TGTGCCAGCAGCGATGGGGACTCCTACAATGAGCAGTTCTTC
CDR3aa: CASSDGDSYNEQFF

v_gene: TRBV6-2/TRBV6-3
d_gene: .
abundance: .
j_gene: TRBJ2-5
CDR3nt: TGTGCCAGCAGTTTGGAGGGGATCGAGACCCAGTACTTC
CDR3aa: CASSLEGIETQYF

v_gene: TRBV9
d_gene: TRBD2
abundance: .
j_gene: TRBJ2-3
CDR3nt: TGTGCCAGCAGCGTAGAAGTAGCGGGAGCCCCCGATACGCAGTATTTT
CDR3aa: CASSVEVAGAPDTQYF

v_gene: TRBV4-3
d_gene: .
abundance: .
j_gene: TRBJ1-2
CDR3nt: TGCGCCAGCAGCCAAGACCCCGGGATTCTAGGCTACACCTTC
CDR3aa: CASSQDPGILGYTF

v_gene: TRBV6-1
d_gene: TRBD2
abundance: .
j_gene: TRBJ2-1
CDR3nt: TGTGCCAGCAGTGGAGGGGTCGCGGGAGGCGGCAATGAGCAGTTCTTC
CDR3aa: CASSGGVAGGGNEQFF

v_gene: TRBV4-1
d_gene: TRBD2
abundance: few
j_gene: TRBJ2-7
CDR3nt: TGCGCCAGCAGCCAAGAGCGGGGGTACGAGCAGTACTTC
CDR3aa: CASSQERGYEQYF

v_gene: TRBV30
d_gene: TRBD1
abundance: .
j_gene: TRBJ1-1
CDR3nt: TGTGCCTGGAGTCGGGACAGGGTGGGAGCTTTCTTT
CDR3aa: CAWSRDRVGAFF

v_gene: TRBV15
d_gene: TRBD2
abundance: .
j_gene: TRBJ2-1
CDR3nt: TGTGCCACCAACCTAGCGGGAGCCTACAATGAGCAGTTCTTC
CDR3aa: CATNLAGAYNEQFF